Presented here are 18 T cell receptor beta chains from one specimen sequenced in a study of shared clonotypes between healthy human individuals. The assay was immunoSEQ multiplex PCR, and TCRdb's table has in-frame clones only and misses some. Among roughly 1,500,000 clones, around 98% were seen once, and the ten largest hold about 0.4%. The sequenced sample consisted of naive CD4+ T cells sorted from blood. As to subset: CD45RA+ positively selected. Source of these receptors: a man aged 25-45 years in good health.

The chain employs TRBV7-3 and TRBJ2-7; TRBD2 aligns across 11 bases. Trimming at V came to 5 bases and at J to 5 bases, leaving 14 bases not matched to a gene. CDR1 SGHTA and CDR2 FQGTGA come from the germline V gene. The CDR3 sequence is 17 residues long. In DNA, the CDR3 is TGTGCCAGCAGCCCACACCCCATAGCGGGAGGGCTTAACGAGCAGTACTTC. Translating gives CASSPHPIAGGLNEQYF.

This clone occurred once. The rearrangement links TRBV19 to TRBJ2-3; D is ambiguous. V was pared by 3 bases and J by 3 bases, with 13 bases between. The CDR3 has 15 amino acids. Germline V lookup: CDR1 LNHDA, CDR2 SQIVND (reference sequence). The CDR3 DNA reads as TGTGCCAGTAGTATTAGGGTTCGAGGAACAGATACGCAGTATTTT. It translates to CASSIRVRGTDTQYF.

The rearrangement links TRBV6-1 to TRBJ2-3; 8 bases map to TRBD1. From germline, CDR1 is MNHNS and CDR2 SASEGT. The CDR3 loop spans 14 amino acids. Germline trimming cut 7 bases from V and 1 base from J; bases unmatched to any gene: 4. CDR3 DNA: TGTGCCAGCACCCCGGGACAGGGCACAGATACGCAGTATTTT. It translates to CASTPGQGTDTQYF.

About this clone: Other nucleotide sequences from this sample produce the same CDR3. The rearrangement joins TRBV18 to TRBJ2-6; unclear D gene. The germline CDR1 and CDR2 sequences are KGHSH and LQKENI. V lost 1 base and J lost 0, with 7 bases in between. This CDR3 is built from 16 residues. The CDR3 is CASSPLQSSGANVLTF. The CDR3 DNA sequence: TGTGCCAGCTCACCACTCCAGAGCTCTGGGGCCAACGTCCTGACTTTC.

This clone was counted only a few times. V gene TRBV10-3 combines with J gene TRBJ2-7; D gene uncertain. CDR3 size: 12 residues. Trimming removed 1 base at V and 6 bases at J, with 7 bases between. Germline V CDR1 and CDR2: ENHRY, SYGVKD. CDR3 residues: CAISEWQREQYF. As DNA, the CDR3 is TGTGCCATCAGTGAGTGGCAACGCGAGCAGTACTTC.

The chain links TRBV9 to TRBJ1-1; D gene unclear. The germline V gene encodes CDR1 SGDLS and CDR2 YYNGEE. This CDR3 has 16 amino acids. The ends were cut back, 6 bases at V and 1 base at J, with 19 bases in the middle. CDR3 in DNA: TGTGCCAGCAACCCGACACCCTGGGCCGGGAACACTGAAGCTTTCTTT. This translates into CASNPTPWAGNTEAFF.

The DNA for the CDR3 is TGTGCCAGCAGCTTCAGGGGAGAGGGCACTGAAGCTTTCTTT. Its protein is CASSFRGEGTEAFF. This chain joins TRBV7-2 and TRBJ1-1, with D possibly being TRBD1 (6 bases). Germline V gene lookup returns CDR1 SGHTA and CDR2 FQGNSA. Trimming pared 3 bases from V and 4 bases from J, leaving 12 bases between. The CDR3 runs to 14 residues.

This rearrangement joins TRBV30 to TRBJ1-2, with D unclear. Germline assignment: CDR1 GTSNPN and CDR2 SVGIG (reference sequence). The CDR3 consists of 12 residues. V shed 0 bases and J shed 7 bases, with 9 bases lying between them. CDR3 in DNA: TGTGCCTGGAGTGTAAGAAGGAGTGGCTACACCTTC. Encoded protein: CAWSVRRSGYTF.

As for this clone: Other DNA sequences in this specimen translate into the identical CDR3. V is TRBV6-6 and J is TRBJ2-3; D is uncertain. CDR1 is MNHNY and CDR2 is SVGAGI in the germline V gene (reference sequence). Trimming removed 2 bases at V and 3 bases at J, with 3 bases between. The CDR3 spans 12 residues. CDR3 region: CASSYGTDTQYF. The CDR3 DNA follows: TGTGCCAGCAGTTACGGGACAGATACGCAGTATTTT.

The CDR3 DNA reads as TGTGCCAGCAGTTCGACTCCGACAGGGGCGGACGAGCAGTACTTC. This gives the protein CASSSTPTGADEQYF. The J gene is TRBJ2-7, the V gene TRBV27, with 8 positions matching TRBD1. CDR3 length: 15 residues. Germline values: CDR1 MNHEY, CDR2 SMNVEV (reference sequence). Trimming took 4 bases from V and 5 from J; bases not matched to a gene: 10.

This chain uses TRBV4-3 with TRBJ2-3; 7 bases line up with TRBD2. After removal of 0 bases from V and 1 base from J, the junction contained 4 bases not matched to a gene. This CDR3 has 16 residues. Germline V CDR1 and CDR2: LGHNA, YSLEER. CDR3: CASSQEGSGGTDTQYF. DNA of the CDR3: TGCGCCAGCAGCCAAGAGGGGAGCGGGGGCACAGATACGCAGTATTTT.

This clone was found once. The chain carries TRBV28 and TRBJ2-1; D might be TRBD2 (5 bases). The germline gives CDR1 MDHEN, CDR2 SYDVKM. The CDR3 is 13 residues long. Trimming took off 3 bases at V and 9 bases at J, with 12 bases between the two ends. Here the CDR3 DNA reads TGTGCCAGCAGTTTCCCTAGCACCGGTGAGCAGTTCTTC. Its protein product is CASSFPSTGEQFF.

The chain employs TRBV28 and TRBJ2-7; TRBD2 matches at 13 bases. Per the germline V gene, CDR1 is MDHEN and CDR2 is SYDVKM. The CDR3 sequence is 16 residues long. V gave up 8 bases and J gave up 3 bases; unmatched junction bases: 10. CDR3 bases: TGTGCCAGCGGGGGAACTAGCGGGAGGGCCATCTACGAGCAGTACTTC. Protein product: CASGGTSGRAIYEQYF.

The chain recombines TRBV5-8 with TRBJ2-4; a weak D match, TRBD1 (6 bases). The CDR3 covers 15 residues. V gave up 2 bases and J gave up 2 bases, with 11 bases separating them. Germline CDR1 is SGHTS and CDR2 is YDEGEE. CDR3 nucleotides: TGTGCCAGCAGCTTCAGAGGGGGATCCAAAAACATTCAGTACTTC. Its protein is CASSFRGGSKNIQYF. The full variable domain, its missing parts supplied by reference TRBV5-8 and TRBJ2-4, is EAGVTQSPTHLIKTRGQQATLRCSPISGHTSVYWYQQALGLGLQFLLWYDEGEERNRGNFPPRFSGRQFPNYSSELNVNALELEDSALYLCASSFRGGSKNIQYFGAGTRLSVL.

V gene TRBV2 combines with J gene TRBJ2-1, with D maybe TRBD2 (6 bases). The CDR3 is 14 amino acids. Between the trimmed V and J ends, which lost 4 bases and 7 bases, there was a span of 14 bases. CDR1 and CDR2 (germline): SNHLY, FYNNEI. In DNA, the CDR3 is TGTGCCAGCAGTGTTCGGGGGTTCGGAAATGAGCAGTTCTTC. As protein: CASSVRGFGNEQFF. Full variable domain (missing parts from reference TRBV2 and TRBJ2-1): EPEVTQTPSHQVTQMGQEVILRCVPISNHLYFYWYRQILGQKVEFLVSFYNNEISEKSEIFDDQFSVERPDGSNFTLKIRSTKLEDSAMYFCASSVRGFGNEQFFGPGTRLTVL.

The sample holds one count of this clone. The chain is built from TRBV9 and TRBJ2-7; 10 positions match TRBD2. Germline V gene lookup returns CDR1 SGDLS and CDR2 YYNGEE. The CDR3 extends over 16 amino acids. J was trimmed by 3 bases and V by 0 bases; bases with no gene match: 6. The CDR3, as DNA: TGTGCCAGCAGCGTAGCCGCTAGCGGGAGTGGCTACGAGCAGTACTTC. Its protein product is CASSVAASGSGYEQYF.

The chain carries TRBV7-9 and TRBJ1-5, with 7 bases identical to TRBD1. V was pared by 1 base and J by 4 bases, with 7 bases of the junction left unmatched. The CDR3 extends over 16 amino acids. Germline V gene sequence: CDR1 SEHNR, CDR2 FQNEAQ (reference sequence). The CDR3 region has the DNA TGTGCCAGCAGCTTAGGATACAGGGGAAGTAATCAGCCCCAGCATTTT. It specifies CASSLGYRGSNQPQHF.

The chain employs TRBV2 and TRBJ2-3; 9 nucleotides align to TRBD1. This CDR3 region has 15 residues. With V trimmed by 7 bases and J by 4 bases, 9 bases remained unmatched. Germline CDR1 is SNHLY and CDR2 is FYNNEI. CDR3 amino acids: CASTGTGFPADTQYF. Here the CDR3 DNA reads TGTGCCAGCACCGGGACAGGGTTTCCCGCAGATACGCAGTATTTT.